This TCR beta chain was recovered during a study of T cells after yellow fever vaccination. Via MiXCR, TCRdb re-called the 5' RACE reads, giving one row per CDR3 protein. In the table there are approximately 600,000 distinct CDR3 sequences, about 12% of which are singletons. The ends lost 5 bases at V and 1 base at J; junction bases unmatched: 9. Germline V gives CDR1 MDHEN, CDR2 SYDVKM. The CDR3 runs 16 residues. This clonotype was seen ten or more times. The clonotype was recovered from a man younger than 45 who received the YFV17D yellow fever vaccine. This sample comprised PBMCs, obtained on the day of the yellow fever booster vaccination. This chain joins TRBV28 and TRBJ2-3, with 7 bases matching TRBD2. The CDR3 nucleotides are TGTGCCAGCAGTCCCCTCGCGGGAGCCGGCACAGATACGCAGTATTTT. Protein product: CASSPLAGAGTDTQYF.